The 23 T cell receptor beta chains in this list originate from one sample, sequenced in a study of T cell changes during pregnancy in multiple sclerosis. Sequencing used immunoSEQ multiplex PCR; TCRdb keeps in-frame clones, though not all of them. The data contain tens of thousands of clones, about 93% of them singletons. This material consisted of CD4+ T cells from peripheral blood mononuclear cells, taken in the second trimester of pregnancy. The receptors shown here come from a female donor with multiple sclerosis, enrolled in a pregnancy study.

Here the CDR3 reads CASSPGQRTGSREQYF. The CDR3 DNA follows: TGTGCCAGCTCACCCGGACAAAGGACAGGTTCTCGGGAGCAGTACTTC. The chain couples TRBV18 to TRBJ2-7; 7 bases match TRBD1. V was pared by 3 bases and J by 7 bases, with 15 bases of the junction left unmatched. CDR3 size: 16 residues. CDR1 is KGHSH and CDR2 is LQKENI in the germline V gene.

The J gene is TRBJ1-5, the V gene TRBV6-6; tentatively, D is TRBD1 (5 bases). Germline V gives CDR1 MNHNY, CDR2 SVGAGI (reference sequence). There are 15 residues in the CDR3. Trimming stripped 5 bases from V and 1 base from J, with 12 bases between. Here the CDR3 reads CASSGPGGSNQPQHF. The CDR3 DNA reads TGTGCCAGCAGTGGCCCCGGGGGAAGCAATCAGCCCCAGCATTTT.

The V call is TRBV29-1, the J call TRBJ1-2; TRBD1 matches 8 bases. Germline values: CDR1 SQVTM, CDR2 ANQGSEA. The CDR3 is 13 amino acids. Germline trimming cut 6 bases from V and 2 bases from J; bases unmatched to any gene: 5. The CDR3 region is CSVGQVLNYGYTF. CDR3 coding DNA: TGCAGCGTGGGACAGGTCCTCAACTATGGCTACACCTTC.

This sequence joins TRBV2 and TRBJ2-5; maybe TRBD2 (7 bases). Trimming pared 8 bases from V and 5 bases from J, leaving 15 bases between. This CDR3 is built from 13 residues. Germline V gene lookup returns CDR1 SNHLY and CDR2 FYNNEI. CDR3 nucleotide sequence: TGTGCCAGCGGGGGGGCTCTGCGGGAGACCCAGTACTTC. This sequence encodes CASGGALRETQYF. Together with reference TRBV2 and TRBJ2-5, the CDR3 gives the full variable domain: EPEVTQTPSHQVTQMGQEVILRCVPISNHLYFYWYRQILGQKVEFLVSFYNNEISEKSEIFDDQFSVERPDGSNFTLKIRSTKLEDSAMYFCASGGALRETQYFGPGTRLLVL.

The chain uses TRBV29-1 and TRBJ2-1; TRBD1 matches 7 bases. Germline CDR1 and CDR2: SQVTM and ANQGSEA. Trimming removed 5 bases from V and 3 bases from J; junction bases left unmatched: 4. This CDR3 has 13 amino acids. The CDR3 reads CSVLGQIYNEQFF. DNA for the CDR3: TGCAGCGTTCTGGGACAGATCTACAATGAGCAGTTCTTC.

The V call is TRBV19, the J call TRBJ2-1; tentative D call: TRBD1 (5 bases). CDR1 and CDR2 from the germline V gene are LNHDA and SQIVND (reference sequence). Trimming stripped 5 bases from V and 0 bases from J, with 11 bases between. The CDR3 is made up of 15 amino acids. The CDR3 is CASSGDRSSYNEQFF. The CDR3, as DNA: TGTGCCAGTAGTGGAGACAGAAGCTCCTACAATGAGCAGTTCTTC. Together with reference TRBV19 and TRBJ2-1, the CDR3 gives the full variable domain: DGGITQSPKYLFRKEGQNVTLSCEQNLNHDAMYWYRQDPGQGLRLIYYSQIVNDFQKGDIAEGYSVSREKKESFPLTVTSAQKNPTAFYLCASSGDRSSYNEQFFGPGTRLTVL.

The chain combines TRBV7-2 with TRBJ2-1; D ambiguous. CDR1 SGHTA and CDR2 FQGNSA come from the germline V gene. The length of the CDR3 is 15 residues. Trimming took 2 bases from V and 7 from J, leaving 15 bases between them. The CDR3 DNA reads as TGTGCCAGCAGCTTAACAGAGAACCAAAGGAATGAGCAGTTCTTC. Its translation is CASSLTENQRNEQFF.

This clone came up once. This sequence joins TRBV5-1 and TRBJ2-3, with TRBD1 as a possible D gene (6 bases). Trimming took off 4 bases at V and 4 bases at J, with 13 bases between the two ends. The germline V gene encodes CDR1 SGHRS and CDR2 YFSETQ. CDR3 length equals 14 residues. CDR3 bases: TGCGCCAGCAGCACCGCTGGGGGCGCAGATACGCAGTATTTT. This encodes CASSTAGGADTQYF.

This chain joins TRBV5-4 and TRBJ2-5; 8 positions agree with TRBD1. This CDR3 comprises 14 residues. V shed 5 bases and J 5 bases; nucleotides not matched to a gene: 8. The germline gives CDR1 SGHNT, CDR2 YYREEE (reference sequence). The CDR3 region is CASRHTGGAETQYF. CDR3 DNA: TGTGCCAGCAGACATACAGGGGGAGCGGAGACCCAGTACTTC.

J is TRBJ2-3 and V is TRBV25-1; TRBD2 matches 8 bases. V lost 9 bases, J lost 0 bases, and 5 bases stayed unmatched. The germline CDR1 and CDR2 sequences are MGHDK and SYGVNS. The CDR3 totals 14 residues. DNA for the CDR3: TGTGCCAGTAGGGGGACTAGGAGCACAGATACGCAGTATTTT. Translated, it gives CASRGTRSTDTQYF.

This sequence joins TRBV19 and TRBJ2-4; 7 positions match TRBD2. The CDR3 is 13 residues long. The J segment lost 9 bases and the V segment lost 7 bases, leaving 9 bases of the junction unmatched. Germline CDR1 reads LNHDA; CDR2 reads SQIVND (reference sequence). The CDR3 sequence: CASMGTGGSIQYF. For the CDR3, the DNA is TGTGCCAGTATGGGTACGGGGGGTTCCATTCAGTACTTC.

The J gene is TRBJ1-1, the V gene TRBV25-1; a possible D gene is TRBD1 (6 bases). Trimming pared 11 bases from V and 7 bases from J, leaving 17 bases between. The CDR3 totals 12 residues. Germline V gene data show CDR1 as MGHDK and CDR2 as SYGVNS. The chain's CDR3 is CACQGLWGEAFF. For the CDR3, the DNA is TGTGCCTGTCAGGGGCTCTGGGGTGAAGCTTTCTTT.

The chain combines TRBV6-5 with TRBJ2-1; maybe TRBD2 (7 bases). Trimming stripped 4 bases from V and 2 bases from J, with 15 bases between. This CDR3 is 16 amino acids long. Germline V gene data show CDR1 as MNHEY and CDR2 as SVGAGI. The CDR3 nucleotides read TGTGCCAGCAGTTCATTCACAGGGAGGGCCTACAATGAGCAGTTCTTC. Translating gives CASSSFTGRAYNEQFF.

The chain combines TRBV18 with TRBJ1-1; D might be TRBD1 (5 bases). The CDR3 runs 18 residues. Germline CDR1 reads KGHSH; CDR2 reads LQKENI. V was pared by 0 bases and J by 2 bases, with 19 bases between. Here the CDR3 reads CASSPPGGGVRANTEAFF. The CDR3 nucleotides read TGTGCCAGCTCACCACCCGGGGGGGGAGTGCGGGCAAACACTGAAGCTTTCTTT.

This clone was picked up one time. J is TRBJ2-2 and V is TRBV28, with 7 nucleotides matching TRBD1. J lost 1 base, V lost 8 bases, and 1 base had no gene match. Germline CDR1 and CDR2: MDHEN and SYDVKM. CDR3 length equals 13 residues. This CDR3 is CASRTGNTGELFF. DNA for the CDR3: TGTGCCAGCCGGACAGGGAACACCGGGGAGCTGTTTTTT.

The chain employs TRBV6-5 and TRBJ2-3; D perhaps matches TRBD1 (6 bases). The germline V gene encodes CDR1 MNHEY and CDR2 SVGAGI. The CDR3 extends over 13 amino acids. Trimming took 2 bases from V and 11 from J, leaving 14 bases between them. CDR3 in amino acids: CASSYNLGGLQYF. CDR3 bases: TGTGCCAGCAGTTACAACCTAGGGGGTCTGCAGTATTTT.

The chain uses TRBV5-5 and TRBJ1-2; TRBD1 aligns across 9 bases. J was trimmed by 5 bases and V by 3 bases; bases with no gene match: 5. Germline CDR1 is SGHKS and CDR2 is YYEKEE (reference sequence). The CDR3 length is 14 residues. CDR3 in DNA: TGTGCCAGCAGCTGGGACAGGGAGGTGTATGGCTACACCTTC. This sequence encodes CASSWDREVYGYTF.

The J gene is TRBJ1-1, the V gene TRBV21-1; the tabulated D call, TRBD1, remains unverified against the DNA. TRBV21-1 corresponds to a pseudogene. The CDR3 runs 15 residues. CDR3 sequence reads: CASSKVKDSPPEAFF. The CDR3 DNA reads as TGTGCCAGCAGCAAAGTAAAGGACAGTCCCCCCGAAGCTTTCTTT.

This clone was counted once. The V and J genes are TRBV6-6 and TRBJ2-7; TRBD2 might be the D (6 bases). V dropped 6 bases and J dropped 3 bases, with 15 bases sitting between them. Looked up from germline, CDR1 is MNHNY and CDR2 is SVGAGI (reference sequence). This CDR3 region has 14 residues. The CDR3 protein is CASSRTIRDYEQYF. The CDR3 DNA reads TGTGCCAGCAGCCGGACTATCCGTGACTACGAGCAGTACTTC.

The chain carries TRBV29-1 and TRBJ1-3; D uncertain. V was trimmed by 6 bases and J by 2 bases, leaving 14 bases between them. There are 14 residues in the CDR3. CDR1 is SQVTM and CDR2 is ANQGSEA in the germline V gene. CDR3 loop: CSVVPDTAGNTIYF. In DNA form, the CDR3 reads TGCAGCGTCGTTCCTGACACCGCTGGAAACACCATATATTTT. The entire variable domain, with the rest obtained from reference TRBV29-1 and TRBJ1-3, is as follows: SAVISQKPSRDICQRGTSLTIQCQVDSQVTMMFWYRQQPGQSLTLIATANQGSEATYESGFVIDKFPISRPNLTFSTLTVSNMSPEDSSIYLCSVVPDTAGNTIYFGEGSWLTVV.

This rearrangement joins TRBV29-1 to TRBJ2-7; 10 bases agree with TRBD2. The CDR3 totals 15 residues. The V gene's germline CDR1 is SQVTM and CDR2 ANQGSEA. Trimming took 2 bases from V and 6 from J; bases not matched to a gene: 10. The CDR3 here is CSVENRAGGLGEQYF. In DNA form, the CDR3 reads TGCAGCGTTGAAAACCGAGCGGGAGGGCTCGGCGAGCAGTACTTC.

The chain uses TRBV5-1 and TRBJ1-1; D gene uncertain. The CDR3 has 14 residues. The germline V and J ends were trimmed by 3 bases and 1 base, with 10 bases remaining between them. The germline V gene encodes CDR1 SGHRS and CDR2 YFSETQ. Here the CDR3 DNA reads TGCGCCAGCAGCTCCTCAGGATCGAACACTGAAGCTTTCTTT. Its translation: CASSSSGSNTEAFF.

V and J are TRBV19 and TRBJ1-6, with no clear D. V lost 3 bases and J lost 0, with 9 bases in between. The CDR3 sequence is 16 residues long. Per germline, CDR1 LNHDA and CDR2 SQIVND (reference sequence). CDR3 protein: CASSISGISYNSPLHF. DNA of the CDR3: TGTGCCAGTAGTATCTCGGGAATCTCCTATAATTCACCCCTCCACTTT.